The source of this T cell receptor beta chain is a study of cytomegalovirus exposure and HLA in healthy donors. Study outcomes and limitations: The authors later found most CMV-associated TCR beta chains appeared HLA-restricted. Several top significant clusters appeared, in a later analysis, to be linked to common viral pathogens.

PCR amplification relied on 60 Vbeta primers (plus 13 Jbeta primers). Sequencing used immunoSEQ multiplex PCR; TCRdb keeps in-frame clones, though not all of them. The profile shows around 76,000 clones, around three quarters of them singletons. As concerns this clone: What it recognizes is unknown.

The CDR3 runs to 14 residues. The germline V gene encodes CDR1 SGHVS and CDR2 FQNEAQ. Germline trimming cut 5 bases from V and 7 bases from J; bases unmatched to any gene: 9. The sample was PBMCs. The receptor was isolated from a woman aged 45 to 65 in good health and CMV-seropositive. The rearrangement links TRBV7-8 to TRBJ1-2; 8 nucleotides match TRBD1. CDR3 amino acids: CASSPGGRGPGYTF. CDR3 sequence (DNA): TGTGCCAGCAGCCCAGGGGGCAGGGGGCCTGGCTACACCTTC.